Following are 8 T cell receptor beta chains from one sample sequenced in a study of blood T cell repertoires in COVID-19. Only in-frame clones appear in the TCRdb table, and some are missing; sequencing was by immunoSEQ multiplex PCR. The table lists roughly 110,000 clones, about 85% of them singletons. Sequencing was done on a sample of peripheral blood. The receptors were gathered from a man aged 35 to 55 with acute or convalescent COVID-19.

The chain uses TRBV5-4 and TRBJ1-2; possible D gene TRBD1, 6 bases. Per germline, CDR1 SGHNT and CDR2 YYREEE (reference sequence). The CDR3 is 14 residues long. V gave up 0 bases and J gave up 5 bases, with 11 bases separating them. The chain's CDR3 is CASSLEGRGYGYTF. The CDR3 nucleotides are TGTGCCAGCAGCTTGGAGGGTAGGGGGTATGGCTACACCTTC.

This clone occurred once. The V call is TRBV6-5, the J call TRBJ1-2; possible D gene TRBD1, 6 bases. Deletions cut 5 bases from V and 8 bases from J, with 18 bases between. Germline-derived CDR1 and CDR2 are MNHEY and SVGAGI. The CDR3 consists of 14 residues. CDR3 bases: TGTGCCAGCAGTCCCCGGGGGGGGGCGCGGGGCTACACCTTC. This codes for CASSPRGGARGYTF.

The J gene is TRBJ1-4, the V gene TRBV21-1; whether TRBD1, the table's D call, matches the DNA was not checked. TRBV21-1 is recorded as a pseudogene. The CDR3 is 16 amino acids. The CDR3 spells CASSALLKDRAEKLFF. For the CDR3, the DNA is TGTGCCAGCAGCGCCTTACTCAAAGACAGGGCCGAAAAACTGTTTTTT.

This clone was recorded once. CDR3: CASSLEGGPQETQYF. The CDR3 region has the DNA TGTGCCAGCAGCTTAGAAGGAGGGCCCCAAGAGACCCAGTACTTC. The rearrangement links TRBV7-3 to TRBJ2-5, with D tentatively TRBD2 (6 bases). Germline V lookup: CDR1 SGHTA, CDR2 FQGTGA. The CDR3 spans 15 residues. V was shortened by 2 bases and J by 1 base, with 11 bases between the two germline ends.

The chain is built from TRBV6-9 and TRBJ1-1; TRBD1 matches at 11 bases. Germline V CDR1 and CDR2: MNHGY, SVAAGI. This CDR3 region has 15 residues. V lost 6 bases to trimming and J lost 5 bases; unmatched junction nucleotides: 8. The DNA for the CDR3 is TGTGCCAGCAGCCCTCCCGGGACAGGGGGGACTGAAGCTTTCTTT. Translated: CASSPPGTGGTEAFF.

This sequence joins TRBV7-9 and TRBJ2-2, with D possibly TRBD1 on 6 matching bases. The CDR3 runs 18 residues. Germline CDR1 is SEHNR and CDR2 is FQNEAQ (reference sequence). V lost 1 base and J 2 bases, leaving 17 bases between the germline ends. Here the CDR3 DNA reads TGTGCCAGCAGCTTAGTCCGGGACATATGGTTTAACACCGGGGAGCTGTTTTTT. It codes for CASSLVRDIWFNTGELFF.

The J gene is TRBJ1-6, the V gene TRBV30; 10 nucleotides align to TRBD1. Germline V gene sequence: CDR1 GTSNPN, CDR2 SVGIG (reference sequence). The trim removed 3 bases at V and 8 bases at J, leaving 4 bases unmatched. The CDR3 spans 14 residues. The CDR3 loop is CAWRRGQGYSPLHF. CDR3 DNA sequence: TGTGCCTGGAGGCGGGGACAGGGGTATTCACCCCTCCACTTT.

The chain couples TRBV20-1 to TRBJ1-2, with 9 positions matching TRBD1. Germline V CDR1 and CDR2: DFQATT, SNEGSKA (reference sequence). The CDR3 runs to 14 residues. The V gene end was trimmed by 3 bases and the J gene end by 3 bases; junction bases not matched to a gene: 5. In DNA form, the CDR3 reads TGCAGTGCTAGTGGGACAGGGCAGGACTATGGCTACACCTTC. It codes for CSASGTGQDYGYTF.